Included here is one T cell receptor (beta chain) sequence, with context. The data were taken from a study of blood T cell repertoires in COVID-19. Study as a whole: From the United States, Italy and Spain came samples of acute and convalescent COVID-19.

CDR3 length: 13 residues. CDR1 and CDR2 from the germline V gene are MRHNA and SNTAGT. Trimming removed 8 bases from V and 3 bases from J; junction bases left unmatched: 4. The authors' processing: The authors estimated nucleated cell counts from reference gene primer amplification. Only in-frame clones appear in the TCRdb table, and some are missing; sequencing was by immunoSEQ multiplex PCR. V and J calls and clone size are those listed in that table; D and trimming were worked out from the DNA. Of about 24,000 clones in the sample, roughly 89% were seen once. The material sequenced was peripheral blood. This chain uses TRBV6-4 with TRBJ2-3; 8 nucleotides line up with TRBD2. The origin of this receptor is a woman in her seventies with active COVID-19. Here the CDR3 DNA reads TGTGCCAGCCGTAGCGGGGAAACAGATACGCAGTATTTT. The encoded protein is CASRSGETDTQYF.